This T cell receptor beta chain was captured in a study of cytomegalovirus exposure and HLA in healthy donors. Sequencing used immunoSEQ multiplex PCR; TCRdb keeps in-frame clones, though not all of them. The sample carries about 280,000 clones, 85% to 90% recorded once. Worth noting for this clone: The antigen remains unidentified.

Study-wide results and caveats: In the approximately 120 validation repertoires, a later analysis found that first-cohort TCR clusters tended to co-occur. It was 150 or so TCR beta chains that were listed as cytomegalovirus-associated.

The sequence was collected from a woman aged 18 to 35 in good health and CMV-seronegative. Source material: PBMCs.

This chain's CDR3 is CASRLRLAGGPLETQYF. Written as DNA, the CDR3 is TGTGCCAGCAGATTAAGACTAGCGGGAGGGCCTTTGGAGACCCAGTACTTC. The V gene is TRBV27, the J gene TRBJ2-5; 14 bases align to TRBD2. The ends lost 6 bases at V and 5 bases at J; junction bases unmatched: 11. CDR1 MNHEY and CDR2 SMNVEV come from the germline V gene (reference sequence). The CDR3 totals 17 residues.